This TCR beta chain was obtained from a study of cytomegalovirus exposure and HLA in healthy donors. Whole-study results and caveats: Immune exposure information available was restricted to CMV serostatus.

There are 13 residues in the CDR3. Trimming took off 3 bases at V and 5 bases at J, with 10 bases between the two ends. The V gene's germline CDR1 is ENHRY and CDR2 SYGVKD. Notes on this clone: No antigen is known for it.

In the PCR, 60 Vbeta and 13 Jbeta primers were used. Profiled with immunoSEQ multiplex PCR; TCRdb holds only in-frame clones, not every one. This sample carries tens of thousands of clones, roughly 70% of them seen once, and the ten largest clones take 4.9%. The sample consisted of PBMCs. The chain joins TRBV10-3 to TRBJ2-5; no clear D gene. This sequence was found in a man between 60 and 75 years old in good health and CMV-seropositive. The CDR3 sequence is CAISDIDGETQYF. The DNA for the CDR3 is TGTGCCATCAGTGATATAGACGGGGAGACCCAGTACTTC.